The 9 T cell receptor beta chains given below trace back to one sample, sequenced in a study of T cell repertoires in cytomegalovirus infection. MiXCR was run by TCRdb on the reads, yielding one entry per CDR3 protein. Among about 120,000 distinct CDR3 sequences listed, about 9.4% were seen once. Antigens for these TCRs are unknown. The sequenced sample consisted of PBMCs, sequenced either directly or after in vitro stimulation (not recorded which). The receptors here all came from a human donor in good health (CMV status not recorded). Some clones in this sample may be carry-over from other donors' samples.

This clonotype came up many times. The rearrangement links TRBV7-2 to TRBJ1-1; no definite D call. The ends were cut back, 2 bases at V and 1 base at J, with 11 bases in the middle. Germline V gene data show CDR1 as SGHTA and CDR2 as FQGNSA. The CDR3 covers 15 residues. As DNA, the CDR3 is TGTGCCAGCAGCTTATATGGGCCTGGGAACACTGAAGCTTTCTTT. Its translation: CASSLYGPGNTEAFF.

In this sample, this clonotype turned up many times. V usage is TRBV20-1 and J usage is TRBJ2-1; D ambiguous. Germline CDR1 is DFQATT and CDR2 is SNEGSKA (reference sequence). The CDR3 contains 14 residues. Between the trimmed V and J ends, which lost 5 bases and 0 bases, there was a span of 11 bases. The CDR3 DNA reads as TGCAGTGCTGGAAGGAGTAGCTCCTACAATGAGCAGTTCTTC. It codes for CSAGRSSSYNEQFF.

This chain joins TRBV6-1 and TRBJ2-5; 9 nucleotides align to TRBD2. There are 16 residues in the CDR3. Trimming at V came to 6 bases and at J to 4 bases, leaving 12 bases not matched to a gene. CDR1 and CDR2 (germline): MNHNS, SASEGT. The CDR3 sequence is CASSSRVAGVVETQYF. As DNA, the CDR3 is TGTGCCAGCAGCTCCAGGGTAGCGGGAGTTGTAGAGACCCAGTACTTC.

In its sample, this clonotype was seen many times. The chain links TRBV25-1 to TRBJ2-6; D is possibly TRBD1 or TRBD2 (6 bases each). Trimming stripped 9 bases from V and 0 bases from J, with 12 bases between. There are 15 residues in the CDR3. The germline gives CDR1 MGHDK, CDR2 SYGVNS. The DNA of the CDR3 is TGTGCCAGTCGAGGGGGGAGCTCTGGGGCCAACGTCCTGACTTTC. It codes for CASRGGSSGANVLTF.

There are many counts of this clonotype. V gene TRBV28 combines with J gene TRBJ1-2; D not certain. The CDR3 length is 12 residues. CDR1 is MDHEN and CDR2 is SYDVKM in the germline V gene. V was shortened by 5 bases and J by 7 bases, with 11 bases between the two germline ends. The CDR3 spells CASSPNDRGYTF. CDR3 sequence (DNA): TGTGCCAGCAGTCCGAACGATCGTGGCTACACCTTC.

This clonotype was picked up many times. In DNA form, the CDR3 reads TGCGCCAGCAGCTTGGCTGGGACACCACAAGAGACCCAGTACTTC. Its protein is CASSLAGTPQETQYF. V gene TRBV5-1 combines with J gene TRBJ2-5; possible D gene TRBD1, 6 bases. CDR3 length: 15 residues. CDR1 is SGHRS and CDR2 is YFSETQ in the germline V gene. The ends were cut back, 0 bases at V and 2 bases at J, with 11 bases in the middle.

The rearrangement joins TRBV7-3 to TRBJ2-3; D may be TRBD2 (6 bases). CDR1 and CDR2 from the germline V gene are SGHTA and FQGTGA. The CDR3 consists of 16 residues. Trimming left V 4 bases short and J 6 bases short, with 20 bases between. The CDR3 DNA is TGTGCCAGCAGCTCCGCATTTAGCGGTCATATGGATACGCAGTATTTT. Its translation: CASSSAFSGHMDTQYF.

This clonotype showed up many times. The V and J genes are TRBV7-2 and TRBJ2-7; 13 nucleotides agree with TRBD2. V lost 9 bases, J lost 5 bases, and 4 bases stayed unmatched. Germline-derived CDR1 and CDR2 are SGHTA and FQGNSA. This CDR3 region has 13 residues. CDR3 sequence reads: CARLAGGPNEQYF. CDR3 in DNA: TGTGCCAGACTAGCGGGAGGGCCCAACGAGCAGTACTTC.

Many counts were recorded for this clonotype. The chain carries TRBV7-6 and TRBJ1-1, with D tentatively TRBD1 (6 bases). With 1 base removed from V and 0 bases from J, the gap between germline ends came to 12 bases. There are 16 residues in the CDR3. Germline CDR1 and CDR2: SGHVS and FNYEAQ. CDR3 sequence (DNA): TGTGCCAGCAGCTTAGGGGGGGGCGTTATGAACACTGAAGCTTTCTTT. It is translated as CASSLGGGVMNTEAFF.